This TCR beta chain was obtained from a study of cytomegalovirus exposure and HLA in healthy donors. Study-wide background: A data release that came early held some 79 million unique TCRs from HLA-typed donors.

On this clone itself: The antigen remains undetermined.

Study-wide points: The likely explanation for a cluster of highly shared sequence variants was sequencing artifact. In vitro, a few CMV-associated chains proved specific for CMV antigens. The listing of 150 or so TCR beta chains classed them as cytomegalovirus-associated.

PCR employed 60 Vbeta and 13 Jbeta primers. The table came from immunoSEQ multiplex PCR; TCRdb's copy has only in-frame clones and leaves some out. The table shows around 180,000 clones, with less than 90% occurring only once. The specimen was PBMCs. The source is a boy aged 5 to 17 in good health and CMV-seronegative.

The CDR3 DNA is TGTGCCAGCAGCTTATCCCCTGCTGGAAACACCATATATTTT. Its protein is CASSLSPAGNTIYF. This chain uses TRBV7-3 with TRBJ1-3; D gene uncertain. Germline lookup yields CDR1 SGHTA and CDR2 FQGTGA. The ends were cut back, 2 bases at V and 2 bases at J, with 7 bases in the middle. This CDR3 comprises 14 residues. Supplemented by reference TRBV7-3 and TRBJ1-3, the full variable domain reads GAGVSQTPSNKVTEKGKYVELRCDPISGHTALYWYRQSLGQGPEFLIYFQGTGAADDSGLPNDRFFAVRPEGSVSTLKIQRTERGDSAVYLCASSLSPAGNTIYFGEGSWLTVV.